These 13 T cell receptor beta chains share one sample of origin, sequenced in a study of blood T cell repertoires in COVID-19. Clones were read by immunoSEQ multiplex PCR, and TCRdb kept only the in-frame ones, dropping some. The sample lists tens of thousands of clones, around 88% occurring once. The specimen sequenced was peripheral blood. All receptors derive from a man between 60 and 70 years old with acute or convalescent COVID-19.

The CDR3 DNA follows: TGTGCTAGTGGGGCTAGCGGGAGGGGAGGTGAGCAGTTCTTC. Amino acid sequence: CASGASGRGGEQFF. This chain links TRBV12-5 with TRBJ2-1, with TRBD2 identical over 12 bases. The CDR3 consists of 14 residues. Germline lookup yields CDR1 LGHNT and CDR2 FRNRAP. V gave up 6 bases and J gave up 9 bases; unmatched junction bases: 6.

This chain joins TRBV12-1 and TRBJ1-4; no DNA check was done on the table's D call, TRBD1. TRBV12-1 is described as a pseudogene. The CDR3 has 16 amino acids. CDR3 bases: TGTGCCAGCAGCTTTTCCGCGACAGGGGAGGATGAAAAACTGTTTTTT. This gives the protein CASSFSATGEDEKLFF.

The chain uses TRBV5-5 and TRBJ1-4; D perhaps matches TRBD1 (5 bases). The CDR3 extends over 16 amino acids. V was clipped by 2 bases and J by 1 base, with 12 bases between them. The germline CDR1 and CDR2 sequences are SGHKS and YYEKEE (reference sequence). The CDR3 bases are TGTGCCAGCAGCTTCGATGTCGGGGGAACTAATGAAAAACTGTTTTTT. Its translation is CASSFDVGGTNEKLFF.

The CDR3 nucleotides read TGCGCCAGCAGTTCGACTAGCGGGAGCCAGACCCAGTACTTC. It codes for CASSSTSGSQTQYF. This rearrangement joins TRBV10-1 to TRBJ2-5; 12 bases fit TRBD2. V lost 5 bases and J lost 6; bases outside the gene matches: 4. The germline gives CDR1 WNHNN, CDR2 SYGVQD (reference sequence). The CDR3 extends over 14 amino acids.

On this clone itself: Distinct nucleotide sequences in the sample also encode this CDR3. This rearrangement joins TRBV6-5 to TRBJ1-1; perhaps TRBD1 as D (6 bases). The V gene lost 0 bases and the J gene lost 2 bases, with 10 bases spanning the gap. This CDR3 comprises 15 residues. CDR1 and CDR2 from the germline V gene are MNHEY and SVGAGI. The DNA of the CDR3 is TGTGCCAGCAGTTACTCGTCCAGGGGAAACACTGAAGCTTTCTTT. It specifies CASSYSSRGNTEAFF.

The chain uses TRBV15 and TRBJ1-2, with a possible D match to TRBD1 (6 bases). Trimming left V 0 bases short and J 3 bases short, with 8 bases between. The CDR3 is 14 residues long. The V gene's germline CDR1 is LNHNV and CDR2 YYDKDF (reference sequence). DNA of the CDR3: TGTGCCACCAGCAGAGAAGACAGGTACTATGGCTACACCTTC. Translation gives CATSREDRYYGYTF. Variable domain in full (rest from reference TRBV15 and TRBJ1-2): DAMVIQNPRYQVTQFGKPVTLSCSQTLNHNVMYWYQQKSSQAPKLLFHYYDKDFNNEADTPDNFQSRRPNTSFCFLDIRSPGLGDTAMYLCATSREDRYYGYTFGSGTRLTVV.

This chain uses TRBV6-5 with TRBJ2-7, with 8 bases identical to TRBD1. The CDR3 runs to 14 residues. Unmatched junction bases numbered 8, after V lost 8 bases and J lost 2 bases. Germline V gives CDR1 MNHEY, CDR2 SVGAGI. The CDR3 DNA reads TGTGCCAGCGCCCGAGGACAGGGCCCCTACGAGCAGTACTTC. As protein: CASARGQGPYEQYF.

This clone has just a few counts. The chain employs TRBV2 and TRBJ2-3; 16 bases are shared with TRBD2. The V gene's germline CDR1 is SNHLY and CDR2 FYNNEI. J gave up 7 bases and V 7 bases, and 8 bases lay outside the gene matches. CDR3 size: 16 residues. This chain's CDR3 is CASKEGLAGGRNTQYF. CDR3 DNA: TGTGCCAGCAAAGAGGGACTAGCGGGAGGGAGGAATACGCAGTATTTT.

V is TRBV29-1 and J is TRBJ2-1; TRBD1 agrees at 8 bases. The CDR3 runs to 14 residues. Germline values: CDR1 SQVTM, CDR2 ANQGSEA. V gave up 1 base and J gave up 7 bases; unmatched junction bases: 6. CDR3 loop: CSVEGTGTRNEQFF. The DNA for the CDR3 is TGCAGCGTTGAAGGGACAGGGACGCGAAATGAGCAGTTCTTC.

This chain connects TRBV5-4 to TRBJ2-7; D is uncertain. This CDR3 contains 13 residues. Between the trimmed V and J ends, which lost 2 bases and 0 bases, there was a span of 6 bases. Germline values: CDR1 SGHNT, CDR2 YYREEE (reference sequence). CDR3 protein: CASSFLSSYEQYF. The DNA for the CDR3 is TGTGCCAGCAGCTTTCTGAGCTCCTACGAGCAGTACTTC.

The V call is TRBV5-1, the J call TRBJ1-2; D remains ambiguous. V shed 6 bases and J shed 0 bases, with 12 bases lying between them. The CDR3 runs to 14 residues. Germline CDR1 reads SGHRS; CDR2 reads YFSETQ. The CDR3 nucleotides read TGCGCCAGCACCCCATTCTTAGCTAACTATGGCTACACCTTC. Translated, it gives CASTPFLANYGYTF.

The V and J genes are TRBV28 and TRBJ1-2; maybe TRBD1 (5 bases). The V and J ends lost 7 bases and 6 bases respectively, with 21 bases between them. CDR3 length equals 15 residues. Per the germline V gene, CDR1 is MDHEN and CDR2 is SYDVKM. The CDR3 protein is CASTLPPPGRDGYTF. The CDR3, as DNA: TGTGCCAGCACCTTACCCCCGCCCGGCAGGGATGGCTACACCTTC.

The chain's CDR3 is CSVVTGTGTHEQFF. The DNA of the CDR3 is TGCAGCGTTGTAACCGGGACAGGGACCCATGAGCAGTTCTTC. The chain couples TRBV29-1 to TRBJ2-1, with 9 bases lining up with TRBD1. V was clipped by 4 bases and J by 8 bases; unmatched bases: 9. CDR1 and CDR2 from the germline V gene are SQVTM and ANQGSEA. The CDR3 consists of 14 residues.